The 18 T cell receptor beta chains below all came from one sample that was sequenced in a study of T cells after yellow fever vaccination. TCRdb analysed the 5' RACE reads with MiXCR anew, one entry per CDR3 protein. Among some 500,000 distinct CDR3 sequences listed, roughly 14% were seen once. The sequences come from PBMCs, collected on the day of the yellow fever booster vaccination. These TCRs come from a young man who received the YFV17D yellow fever vaccine.

This clonotype was detected ten times or more. The chain combines TRBV5-1 with TRBJ2-7, with 11 bases that match TRBD2. There are 15 residues in the CDR3. Germline V gene data show CDR1 as SGHRS and CDR2 as YFSETQ. V lost 4 bases to trimming and J lost 0 bases; unmatched junction nucleotides: 3. DNA for the CDR3: TGCGCCAGCAGCAAAACTAGCGGGAGCTCCTACGAGCAGTACTTC. Translation: CASSKTSGSSYEQYF.

The chain joins TRBV12-3 or TRBV12-4 to TRBJ1-5; maybe TRBD1 (6 bases). The CDR3 consists of 16 residues. Trimming removed 2 bases at V and 4 bases at J, with 15 bases between. The CDR3 DNA follows: TGTGCCAGCAGTTTATTAGGGGGGCGAGGGAATCAGCCCCAGCATTTT. It translates to CASSLLGGRGNQPQHF.

The chain has TRBV12-3 or TRBV12-4 and TRBJ2-1; 7 bases line up with TRBD1. CDR3 size: 12 residues. The J segment lost 9 bases and the V segment lost 6 bases, leaving 5 bases of the junction unmatched. CDR3 sequence (DNA): TGTGCCAGCAGACGAGACAGGGTTGAGCAGTTCTTC. It translates to CASRRDRVEQFF.

This clonotype was counted a few times. The rearrangement links TRBV7-6 to TRBJ2-3; D not certain. Trimming pared 5 bases from V and 4 bases from J, leaving 16 bases between. Germline V gives CDR1 SGHVS, CDR2 FNYEAQ. The CDR3 contains 15 residues. The CDR3 nucleotides are TGTGCCAGCAGCAAAAGCCCCTCAGGCGCAGATACGCAGTATTTT. Translation: CASSKSPSGADTQYF. The full variable domain, completed using reference TRBV7-6 and TRBJ2-3, is GAGVSQSPRYKVTKRGQDVALRCDPISGHVSLYWYRQALGQGPEFLTYFNYEAQQDKSGLPNDRFSAERPEGSISTLTIQRTEQRDSAMYRCASSKSPSGADTQYFGPGTRLTVL.

The chain recombines TRBV5-5 with TRBJ1-2; tentatively, D is TRBD1 (5 bases). The CDR3 has 13 residues. Trimming took off 4 bases at V and 6 bases at J, with 13 bases between the two ends. CDR1 and CDR2 from the germline V gene are SGHKS and YYEKEE (reference sequence). The CDR3 sequence: CASSRDWRDGYTF. DNA of the CDR3: TGTGCCAGCAGCCGGGACTGGAGAGATGGCTACACCTTC.

The CDR3 sequence is CASSYGTSNSGNTIYF. CDR3 bases: TGTGCCAGCAGTTATGGGACATCGAACTCTGGAAACACCATATATTTT. The V gene is TRBV6-5, the J gene TRBJ1-3; D is possibly TRBD1 (6 bases). CDR1 is MNHEY and CDR2 is SVGAGI in the germline V gene. The V end was cut by 3 bases, the J end by 0 bases, with 12 bases between. The CDR3 sequence is 16 residues long.

The CDR3 protein is CASSGGGWAKNIQYF. The CDR3 DNA reads as TGTGCCAGCAGCGGGGGAGGATGGGCCAAAAACATTCAGTACTTC. The V call is TRBV3-1, the J call TRBJ2-4; tentatively, D is TRBD2 (6 bases). The V end lost 5 bases, the J end lost 1 base, and 12 bases lay between the germline ends. CDR1 and CDR2 from the germline V gene are LGHDT and YNNKEL (reference sequence). CDR3 length equals 15 residues.

This clonotype appeared a few times. The chain recombines TRBV14 with TRBJ2-3; D tentatively reads TRBD1 or TRBD2 (5 bases each). V was clipped by 2 bases and J by 2 bases, with 14 bases between them. The length of the CDR3 is 16 residues. Germline V gives CDR1 SGHDN, CDR2 FVKESK. In DNA, the CDR3 is TGTGCCAGCAGCCAAAGATCAGGAGGACACACAGATACGCAGTATTTT. Translated: CASSQRSGGHTDTQYF. Full variable domain (rest looked up from reference TRBV14 and TRBJ2-3): EAGVTQFPSHSVIEKGQTVTLRCDPISGHDNLYWYRRVMGKEIKFLLHFVKESKQDESGMPNNRFLAERTGGTYSTLKVQPAELEDSGVYFCASSQRSGGHTDTQYFGPGTRLTVL.

In this sample, this clonotype turned up a few times. The V call is TRBV27, the J call TRBJ1-2; 11 bases are a match to TRBD1. The CDR3 is made up of 16 amino acids. V lost 5 bases, J lost 8 bases, and 13 bases stayed unmatched. Germline CDR1 is MNHEY and CDR2 is SMNVEV (reference sequence). CDR3 coding DNA: TGTGCCAGCAGTCGTAGGGTAGGGGACAGGGGGACCGGCTACACCTTC. It is translated as CASSRRVGDRGTGYTF.

This clonotype was counted between two and nine times. The chain combines TRBV5-4 with TRBJ2-1; 8 bases map to TRBD2. CDR3 length equals 16 residues. Germline V lookup: CDR1 SGHNT, CDR2 YYREEE (reference sequence). J gave up 0 bases and V 0 bases, and 2 bases lay outside the gene matches. CDR3 loop: CASSLGAGGSYNEQFF. CDR3 nucleotide sequence: TGTGCCAGCAGCTTGGGTGCGGGAGGCTCCTACAATGAGCAGTTCTTC. Filled out from reference TRBV5-4 and TRBJ2-1, the complete variable domain reads ETGVTQSPTHLIKTRGQQVTLRCSSQSGHNTVSWYQQALGQGPQFIFQYYREEENGRGNFPPRFSGLQFPNYSSELNVNALELDDSALYLCASSLGAGGSYNEQFFGPGTRLTVL.

Here the CDR3 reads CAISEVSTETQYF. In DNA form, the CDR3 reads TGTGCCATCAGTGAGGTCTCTACAGAGACCCAGTACTTC. The chain links TRBV10-3 to TRBJ2-5, with unresolved D. Germline V CDR1 and CDR2: ENHRY, SYGVKD. The CDR3 has 13 amino acids. Between the trimmed V and J ends, which lost 2 bases and 4 bases, there was a span of 8 bases.

CDR3: CASSQAQTGAADEQFF. The CDR3 DNA reads TGTGCCAGCAGCCAGGCCCAAACGGGAGCCGCGGATGAGCAGTTCTTC. V usage is TRBV3-1 and J usage is TRBJ2-1; D is possibly TRBD2 (6 bases). Between the trimmed V and J ends, which lost 3 bases and 8 bases, there was a span of 20 bases. The germline gives CDR1 LGHDT, CDR2 YNNKEL (reference sequence). The CDR3 length is 16 residues.

This clonotype was found a few times. The chain couples TRBV12-3 or TRBV12-4 to TRBJ1-6; a possible D gene is TRBD1 (6 bases). The V end lost 7 bases, the J end lost 7 bases, and 14 bases lay between the germline ends. The CDR3 has 14 residues. In DNA form, the CDR3 reads TGTGCCAGCAATCTCCGGACAGCCAATTCACCCCTCCACTTT. Encoded protein: CASNLRTANSPLHF.

V gene TRBV5-5 combines with J gene TRBJ2-5; unclear D gene. The ends were cut back, 3 bases at V and 4 bases at J, with 10 bases in the middle. This CDR3 contains 13 residues. Per the germline V gene, CDR1 is SGHKS and CDR2 is YYEKEE (reference sequence). The CDR3 coding sequence is TGTGCCAGCAGCTCAGCGATTCGAGAGACCCAGTACTTC. It is translated as CASSSAIRETQYF.

This clonotype was seen only a few times. This chain links TRBV18 with TRBJ2-1; perhaps TRBD2 as D (5 bases). CDR1 is KGHSH, CDR2 LQKENI, per germline. The CDR3 runs 17 residues. V was shortened by 2 bases and J by 0 bases, with 14 bases between the two germline ends. DNA of the CDR3: TGTGCCAGCTCACCAGGAGTCGGGGATAGCTCCTACAATGAGCAGTTCTTC. This sequence encodes CASSPGVGDSSYNEQFF.

This clonotype was recorded a few times. The CDR3 region has the DNA TGTGCCAGCAGCCCCCCCCCTAGCGGAGTAACAGATACGCAGTATTTT. It translates to CASSPPPSGVTDTQYF. The chain recombines TRBV7-9 with TRBJ2-3; 7 nucleotides align to TRBD2. The CDR3 extends over 16 amino acids. The V gene end was trimmed by 5 bases and the J gene end by 3 bases; junction bases not matched to a gene: 11. Germline CDR1 reads SEHNR; CDR2 reads FQNEAQ (reference sequence).

V and J are TRBV27 and TRBJ2-1, with no clear D. V lost 1 base and J lost 0, with 10 bases in between. The CDR3 sequence is 16 residues long. Germline V gives CDR1 MNHEY, CDR2 SMNVEV (reference sequence). The CDR3 bases are TGTGCCAGCAGTTTATGGCTTCCCAGCTCCTACAATGAGCAGTTCTTC. Amino acids: CASSLWLPSSYNEQFF.

The table lists this clonotype with many counts. This rearrangement joins TRBV5-1 to TRBJ2-7; D may be TRBD2 (5 bases). This CDR3 is 14 amino acids long. V was trimmed by 0 bases and J by 5 bases, leaving 12 bases between them. Germline CDR1 is SGHRS and CDR2 is YFSETQ. The CDR3 loop reads CASSLASEGHEQYF. The CDR3, as DNA: TGCGCCAGCAGCTTGGCCAGTGAGGGCCACGAGCAGTACTTC.